Following are 22 T cell receptor beta chains from one sample sequenced in a study of blood T cell repertoires in COVID-19. TCRdb keeps only in-frame clones here, not all; method: immunoSEQ multiplex PCR. The sample carries 470,000 or so clones, about 85% recorded once. The sample consisted of PBMCs or T cells enriched from blood (not recorded which). These receptors all stem from a woman aged 18-29 years with acute COVID-19.

This clone has just one count. The chain has TRBV6-5 and TRBJ2-3, with 9 bases lining up with TRBD2. V gave up 6 bases and J gave up 0 bases; unmatched junction bases: 4. The CDR3 extends over 15 amino acids. The germline CDR1 and CDR2 sequences are MNHEY and SVGAGI. Here the CDR3 reads CASSRLAESTDTQYF. In DNA form, the CDR3 reads TGTGCCAGCAGCAGACTAGCGGAGAGCACAGATACGCAGTATTTT.

DNA of the CDR3: TGTGCCAGCAGCCAAGGGGTTTTAAGGGGTCTCCCTAGCACAGATACGCAGTATTTT. It codes for CASSQGVLRGLPSTDTQYF. This chain links TRBV3-1 (or the pseudogene TRBV3-2) with TRBJ2-3; weak D call: TRBD1 (5 bases). CDR3 length equals 19 residues. The V end was cut by 1 base, the J end by 0 bases, with 20 bases between. CDR1 LGHDT and CDR2 YNNKEL come from the germline V gene (reference sequence).

The chain uses TRBV5-1 and TRBJ1-6; D ambiguous. The V end lost 4 bases, the J end lost 7 bases, and 15 bases lay between the germline ends. Germline-derived CDR1 and CDR2 are SGHRS and YFSETQ. This CDR3 region has 15 residues. The CDR3 is CASSLGLPPNSPLHF. In DNA, the CDR3 is TGCGCCAGCAGCCTAGGACTGCCACCCAATTCACCCCTCCACTTT.

This clone was counted a single time. This chain joins TRBV21-1 and TRBJ1-2; TRBD1 was called by the table and not checked on the DNA. TRBV21-1 is tagged as a pseudogene. The CDR3 spans 15 residues. For the CDR3, the DNA is TGTGCCAGCACCCGGGCAGGGGGCCAACTGGGTGGCTACACCTTC. Its protein product is CASTRAGGQLGGYTF.

CDR3 sequence (DNA): TGTGCCAGCAGTGAACCCGGGAGAGCTGATGGCTACACCTTC. It yields the protein CASSEPGRADGYTF. The chain employs TRBV2 and TRBJ1-2; D ambiguous. Germline CDR1 reads SNHLY; CDR2 reads FYNNEI. Trimming shortened V by 2 bases and J by 6 bases, and 13 bases separated the two germline ends. This CDR3 is 14 amino acids long.

In this sample, this clone turned up once. The chain is built from TRBV7-2 and TRBJ1-6, with 7 bases lining up with TRBD1. From germline, CDR1 is SGHTA and CDR2 FQGNSA. CDR3 length: 15 amino acids. The ends lost 6 bases at V and 8 bases at J; junction bases unmatched: 10. The CDR3 loop is CASRPPGQFDSPLHF. CDR3 bases: TGTGCCAGCAGACCTCCGGGACAGTTCGATTCACCCCTCCACTTT.

The CDR3 bases are TGTGCCAGCAGCCCGGACAGGGGTCGGAACACCATATATTTT. It yields the protein CASSPDRGRNTIYF. This chain connects TRBV7-2 to TRBJ1-3, with 9 bases identical to TRBD1. CDR1 is SGHTA, CDR2 FQGNSA, per germline. This CDR3 is built from 14 residues. With 5 bases clipped from V and 7 bases from J, the junction kept 6 bases outside the gene matches.

This clone was recorded a few times. This chain connects TRBV19 to TRBJ1-1; D unresolved. Trimming took 7 bases from V and 4 from J, leaving 19 bases between them. Germline CDR1 reads LNHDA; CDR2 reads SQIVND (reference sequence). There are 15 residues in the CDR3. The chain's CDR3 is CASTMIGLGGTEAFF. The DNA for the CDR3 is TGTGCCAGTACCATGATAGGTTTAGGCGGCACTGAAGCTTTCTTT.

The chain employs TRBV5-4 and TRBJ2-5; the D is unclear. Germline V gene lookup returns CDR1 SGHNT and CDR2 YYREEE (reference sequence). The CDR3 spans 12 residues. The germline V and J ends were trimmed by 5 bases and 2 bases, with 7 bases remaining between them. The CDR3 DNA sequence: TGTGCCAGCAGTGGGCAGCAAGAGACCCAGTACTTC. It translates to CASSGQQETQYF.

The chain employs TRBV18 and TRBJ1-3; 7 bases match TRBD1. The CDR3 extends over 15 amino acids. The V gene end was trimmed by 0 bases and the J gene end by 3 bases; junction bases not matched to a gene: 2. In germline, CDR1 is KGHSH, CDR2 LQKENI. In nucleotides, the CDR3 is TGTGCCAGCTCACCACCCGGGACAGTTGGAAACACCATATATTTT. This gives the protein CASSPPGTVGNTIYF.

The rearrangement uses TRBV15 and TRBJ2-7; possibly TRBD2 for D (6 bases). Trimming removed 0 bases at V and 5 bases at J, with 14 bases between. This CDR3 contains 15 residues. Per the germline V gene, CDR1 is LNHNV and CDR2 is YYDKDF (reference sequence). The CDR3 DNA follows: TGTGCCACCAGCAGAGATATGGGACTCCTTCACGAGCAGTACTTC. It encodes CATSRDMGLLHEQYF.

V gene TRBV14 combines with J gene TRBJ2-2; 13 bases are shared with TRBD2. V lost 4 bases and J lost 7; bases outside the gene matches: 18. The CDR3 has 20 residues. From germline, CDR1 is SGHDN and CDR2 FVKESK. CDR3 protein: CASSLRKRLAGGIRFGELFF. CDR3 coding DNA: TGTGCCAGCAGCCTACGAAAACGACTAGCGGGGGGCATCCGGTTCGGGGAGCTGTTTTTT. The whole variable domain, filled in from reference TRBV14 and TRBJ2-2, reads EAGVTQFPSHSVIEKGQTVTLRCDPISGHDNLYWYRRVMGKEIKFLLHFVKESKQDESGMPNNRFLAERTGGTYSTLKVQPAELEDSGVYFCASSLRKRLAGGIRFGELFFGEGSRLTVL.

This clone was seen a handful of times. The chain has TRBV12-5 and TRBJ1-1; D not certain. The CDR3 consists of 15 residues. V was clipped by 2 bases and J by 0 bases, with 10 bases between them. The germline V gene has CDR1 LGHNT and CDR2 FRNRAP. CDR3 nucleotide sequence: TGTGCTAGTGGTTTGAACTCGGGGATGAACACTGAAGCTTTCTTT. Translating it yields CASGLNSGMNTEAFF.

The rearrangement links TRBV6-2 or TRBV6-3 to TRBJ2-7; TRBD1 matches 8 bases. Trimming at V came to 6 bases and at J to 1 base, leaving 11 bases not matched to a gene. Per the germline V gene, CDR1 is MNHEY and CDR2 is SVGEGT. The CDR3 covers 16 residues. The CDR3 DNA follows: TGTGCCAGCAGCCGGACAGGGCCCTTGGGGTCCTACGAGCAGTACTTC. Translation: CASSRTGPLGSYEQYF.

This rearrangement joins TRBV6-5 to TRBJ2-5, with a tentative D call TRBD2 (5 bases). Deletions cut 2 bases from V and 9 bases from J, with 13 bases between. This CDR3 comprises 13 residues. Germline V gene lookup returns CDR1 MNHEY and CDR2 SVGAGI. CDR3 in amino acids: CASSYQRWEPQYF. CDR3 in DNA: TGTGCCAGCAGTTACCAGCGCTGGGAGCCCCAGTACTTC.

This rearrangement joins TRBV10-3 to TRBJ2-6; TRBD2 might be the D (5 bases). Germline V CDR1 and CDR2: ENHRY, SYGVKD. Between the trimmed V and J ends, which lost 11 bases and 0 bases, there was a span of 11 bases. This CDR3 has 14 residues. The CDR3: CASVGSSGANVLTF. As DNA, the CDR3 is TGTGCCTCCGTAGGGAGCTCTGGGGCCAACGTCCTGACTTTC.

The chain carries TRBV19 and TRBJ2-7, with 8 bases aligning to TRBD2. The CDR3 is 14 amino acids. The ends lost 5 bases at V and 3 bases at J; junction bases unmatched: 6. Germline V CDR1 and CDR2: LNHDA, SQIVND (reference sequence). CDR3 nucleotides: TGTGCCAGTAGTTTAGGACGGGGGGGCTACGAGCAGTACTTC. Encoded protein: CASSLGRGGYEQYF. Full variable domain (rest looked up from reference TRBV19 and TRBJ2-7): DGGITQSPKYLFRKEGQNVTLSCEQNLNHDAMYWYRQDPGQGLRLIYYSQIVNDFQKGDIAEGYSVSREKKESFPLTVTSAQKNPTAFYLCASSLGRGGYEQYFGPGTRLTVT.

The chain combines TRBV28 with TRBJ1-2, with TRBD1 matching 7 bases. This CDR3 has 14 amino acids. Looked up from germline, CDR1 is MDHEN and CDR2 is SYDVKM. Unmatched junction bases numbered 4, after V lost 3 bases and J lost 3 bases. The CDR3 coding sequence is TGTGCCAGCAGTTTGGGCAGGGGGGACTATGGCTACACCTTC. Protein product: CASSLGRGDYGYTF.

V gene TRBV5-4 combines with J gene TRBJ2-7; D not certain. From germline, CDR1 is SGHNT and CDR2 YYREEE (reference sequence). V was cut by 2 bases and J by 0 bases, with 9 bases left in between. This CDR3 has 14 residues. Here the CDR3 DNA reads TGTGCCAGCAGCTTTCAGTCCCTCTCCTACGAGCAGTACTTC. Its protein product is CASSFQSLSYEQYF.

The table lists this clone with a count of one. The chain employs TRBV4-1 and TRBJ1-4; a possible D gene is TRBD1 (5 bases). The CDR3 runs to 16 residues. The V gene lost 0 bases and the J gene lost 7 bases, with 15 bases spanning the gap. Germline lookup yields CDR1 MGHRA and CDR2 YSYEKL. This CDR3 reads CASSQDHSRVGEKLFF. CDR3 in DNA: TGCGCCAGCAGCCAAGATCATAGCAGGGTCGGTGAAAAACTGTTTTTT.

The chain has TRBV19 and TRBJ2-1, with 7 nucleotides matching TRBD2. Germline V gene sequence: CDR1 LNHDA, CDR2 SQIVND (reference sequence). The CDR3 is 13 amino acids. CDR3 DNA: TGTGCAGTACAGGAGGTGGGGGGGAATGAGCAGTTCTTC. It yields the protein CAVQEVGGNEQFF.

The V call is TRBV12-3 or TRBV12-4, the J call TRBJ1-1; D remains unclear. V lost 6 bases to trimming and J lost 3 bases, with 11 bases between them. CDR3 length equals 13 residues. CDR3 sequence (DNA): TGTGCCAGCAGCTTTTGGAGTTACACTGAAGCTTTCTTT. Encoded protein: CASSFWSYTEAFF.